The clone carrying this T cell receptor beta chain was counted a single time. Its target is not known. This specimen comes from a study of T cells and Merkel cell carcinoma outcomes. This CDR3 spans 14 amino acids. Trimming stripped 5 bases from V and 4 bases from J, with 14 bases between. CDR1 and CDR2 (germline): MNHNY, SVGAGI (reference sequence). Sequenced by immunoSEQ multiplex PCR; TCRdb stores in-frame clones only, minus some. The sample lists about 15,000 clones, more than 80% occurring once. The study's findings and limits: Merkel cell carcinoma outcomes were reportedly predicted by repertoire and T-cell density.

The specimen was tumor tissue from Merkel cell carcinoma. This clonotype was sampled from a human donor with Merkel cell carcinoma. The chain couples TRBV6-6 to TRBJ1-1; no firm D call. CDR3 in DNA: TGTGCCAGCAGTGAGGTCCATCGGGGCACTGAAGCTTTCTTT. Its translation: CASSEVHRGTEAFF.